The rows below give T cell receptor beta chains drawn from one sample of a study of T cell repertoires in aging, cancer and after chemotherapy. TCRdb reprocessed the multiplex PCR reads with MiXCR, giving one entry per CDR3 protein. In the table there are 7,500 or so distinct CDR3 sequences, 40% of which are singletons. Material for sequencing was blood. Receptors were obtained from a human donor in good health. CDR3s include the opening cysteine and the closing phenylalanine or tryptophan. Fields, in order: CDR3 DNA, CDR3 protein, clone size, V gene, J gene, D gene. A D gene is named only where the DNA matches it firmly. For some rows the clone size is stated as once, few or many, or as a class when expanded; others skip it.

cdr3_nt: TGTGCCAGCAGCTCCCGGACCCAGGATACGCAGTATTTT; cdr3_aa: CASSSRTQDTQYF; clone_size: few; v_call: TRBV7-3; j_call: TRBJ2-3; d_call: NA
cdr3_nt: TGCAGGGCCCGACACGAGCAGTACTTC; cdr3_aa: CRARHEQYF; clone_size: NA; v_call: TRBV20-1; j_call: TRBJ2-7; d_call: NA
cdr3_nt: TGCGCCAGCAGCCAAGAGTCCCTCCCCTTCTACAATGAGCAGTTCTTC; cdr3_aa: CASSQESLPFYNEQFF; clone_size: NA; v_call: TRBV4-2; j_call: TRBJ2-1; d_call: NA
cdr3_nt: TGTGCCAGTAGTATATCGGGCCGCTCCTACGAGCAGTACTTC; cdr3_aa: CASSISGRSYEQYF; clone_size: NA; v_call: TRBV19; j_call: TRBJ2-7; d_call: NA
cdr3_nt: TGCAGCGTTGTTCCGGGGGCAGGGAACACTGAAGCTTTCTTT; cdr3_aa: CSVVPGAGNTEAFF; clone_size: NA; v_call: TRBV29-1; j_call: TRBJ1-1; d_call: NA
cdr3_nt: TGCAGTGCTAGAGCCCGGGAAAACCAAGAGACCCAGTACTTC; cdr3_aa: CSARARENQETQYF; clone_size: once; v_call: TRBV20-1; j_call: TRBJ2-5; d_call: NA
cdr3_nt: TGTGCCAGCAGTGCGATCCACGGGGGAGCCGACGAGCAGTACTTC; cdr3_aa: CASSAIHGGADEQYF; clone_size: NA; v_call: TRBV6-5; j_call: TRBJ2-7; d_call: NA
cdr3_nt: TGCGCCAGCAGCCAAGATCCCGGAGATAGCAATCAGCACCAGCATTTT; cdr3_aa: CASSQDPGDSNQHQHF; clone_size: NA; v_call: TRBV4-3; j_call: TRBJ1-5; d_call: NA
cdr3_nt: TGTGCCAGCAGCTTAGCTGGGGGTTACTATTCACCCCTCCACTTT; cdr3_aa: CASSLAGGYYSPLHF; clone_size: NA; v_call: TRBV7-2; j_call: TRBJ1-6; d_call: NA
cdr3_nt: TGTGCCAGCACCATACAGGAAGCTCATGAAAAACTGTTTTTT; cdr3_aa: CASTIQEAHEKLFF; clone_size: NA; v_call: TRBV12-3/TRBV12-4; j_call: TRBJ1-4; d_call: NA
cdr3_nt: TGTGCCAGCAGTGAAAGGGTCCTCAATCAGCCCCAGCATTTT; cdr3_aa: CASSERVLNQPQHF; clone_size: NA; v_call: TRBV12-3/TRBV12-4; j_call: TRBJ1-5; d_call: NA
cdr3_nt: TGCGCCAGCAGCGGGACTAACTACGAGCAGTACTTC; cdr3_aa: CASSGTNYEQYF; clone_size: few; v_call: TRBV10-1; j_call: TRBJ2-7; d_call: TRBD2
cdr3_nt: TGTGCCAGCAGTTACTCTAGCGGGGGTGGGACAGATACGCAGTATTTT; cdr3_aa: CASSYSSGGGTDTQYF; clone_size: NA; v_call: TRBV6-5; j_call: TRBJ2-3; d_call: TRBD2
cdr3_nt: TGCGCCAGCAGCCAAATTTCGCAGCCACTCTATGGCTACACCTTC; cdr3_aa: CASSQISQPLYGYTF; clone_size: NA; v_call: TRBV4-3; j_call: TRBJ1-2; d_call: NA
cdr3_nt: TGTGCCAGTATCTTAGTAGCCAAAAACATTCAGTACTTC; cdr3_aa: CASILVAKNIQYF; clone_size: few; v_call: TRBV19; j_call: TRBJ2-4; d_call: NA
cdr3_nt: TGTGCCAGCAGTTACGGTTCAGGGTCCTACGAGCAGTACTTC; cdr3_aa: CASSYGSGSYEQYF; clone_size: NA; v_call: TRBV6-2/TRBV6-3; j_call: TRBJ2-7; d_call: NA
cdr3_nt: TGTGCCAGCAGCCAGGGAGGTAGCGGGGGGCGAGACACCTGGGAGCTGTTTTTT; cdr3_aa: CASSQGGSGGRDTWELFF; clone_size: NA; v_call: TRBV4-2; j_call: TRBJ2-2; d_call: TRBD2